A single sample gave rise to the 18 T cell receptor beta chains below, sequenced in a study of shared clonotypes between healthy human individuals. Sequencing used immunoSEQ multiplex PCR; TCRdb keeps in-frame clones, though not all of them. The sample includes fewer than 3 million clones, less than 95% of them seen just once. Sequenced sample: naive CD4+ T cells from PBMCs. The subset was: CD45RA+ positively selected. Source of these receptors: a man aged 18 to 29 in good health. Some clones in this sample may be carry-over from other donors' samples.

The chain combines TRBV30 with TRBJ2-3; no clear D. The CDR3 has 13 amino acids. Germline CDR1 GTSNPN, CDR2 SVGIG (reference sequence). V was shortened by 3 bases and J by 2 bases, with 9 bases between the two germline ends. CDR3 region: CAWRRGPTDTQYF. The CDR3 DNA is TGTGCCTGGAGGCGTGGACCCACAGATACGCAGTATTTT.

The chain uses TRBV5-1 and TRBJ1-4, with a possible D match to TRBD1 (6 bases). V lost 4 bases and J 8 bases, leaving 15 bases between the germline ends. The CDR3 covers 14 residues. The germline V gene encodes CDR1 SGHRS and CDR2 YFSETQ. The CDR3 protein is CASSNQGFQEKLFF. The CDR3 coding sequence is TGCGCCAGCAGCAATCAGGGGTTTCAGGAAAAACTGTTTTTT.

The V and J genes are TRBV27 and TRBJ1-1; D possibly corresponds to TRBD1 (5 bases). The CDR3 runs to 15 residues. Germline V gene data show CDR1 as MNHEY and CDR2 as SMNVEV (reference sequence). V lost 4 bases to trimming and J lost 0 bases, with 12 bases between them. DNA for the CDR3: TGTGCCAGCAGTTCAGCACAGGTCATGAACACTGAAGCTTTCTTT. This gives the protein CASSSAQVMNTEAFF.

V is TRBV6-4 and J is TRBJ2-3; no firm D call. Germline V gene sequence: CDR1 MRHNA, CDR2 SNTAGT. The CDR3 totals 16 residues. V was cut by 7 bases and J by 0 bases, with 17 bases left in between. DNA of the CDR3: TGTGCCAGCATCCTAGACCGTTATTCTAGCACAGATACGCAGTATTTT. It yields the protein CASILDRYSSTDTQYF.

Points on this clone: At the DNA level, this CDR3 is encoded by other sequences in the same sample as well. The V call is TRBV19, the J call TRBJ2-7, with 7 positions matching TRBD1. The CDR3 has 14 amino acids. CDR1 is LNHDA, CDR2 SQIVND, per germline (reference sequence). Germline trimming cut 6 bases from V and 0 bases from J; bases unmatched to any gene: 5. The CDR3 spells CASSTDRSSYEQYF. For the CDR3, the DNA is TGTGCCAGTAGCACGGACAGGAGCTCCTACGAGCAGTACTTC.

The chain couples TRBV7-3 to TRBJ2-2; possible D gene TRBD2, 7 bases. This CDR3 contains 14 residues. Per the germline V gene, CDR1 is SGHTA and CDR2 is FQGTGA. The germline V and J ends were trimmed by 5 bases and 3 bases, with 10 bases remaining between them. The CDR3 region has the DNA TGTGCCAGCAGCCGGGGGGCGGACACCGGGGAGCTGTTTTTT. It yields the protein CASSRGADTGELFF.

Points on this clone: The same CDR3 can be traced to other DNA sequences in this sample. The genes are TRBV28 and TRBJ2-7; 8 nucleotides align to TRBD1. This CDR3 spans 15 amino acids. CDR1 and CDR2 from the germline V gene are MDHEN and SYDVKM. The V segment lost 3 bases and the J segment 1 base; nucleotides outside the gene matches: 5. The CDR3 region is CASSFVGTGSYEQYF. CDR3 nucleotides: TGTGCCAGCAGTTTTGTGGGGACAGGTTCCTACGAGCAGTACTTC. Drawing the rest from reference TRBV28 and TRBJ2-7, the complete variable domain is DVKVTQSSRYLVKRTGEKVFLECVQDMDHENMFWYRQDPGLGLRLIYFSYDVKMKEKGDIPEGYSVSREKKERFSLILESASTNQTSMYLCASSFVGTGSYEQYFGPGTRLTVT.

The J gene is TRBJ1-5, the V gene TRBV28; D perhaps matches TRBD1 (6 bases). The CDR3 contains 16 residues. CDR1 and CDR2 (germline): MDHEN, SYDVKM. V was trimmed by 5 bases and J by 4 bases, leaving 18 bases between them. CDR3 sequence reads: CASSPQGRGGNQPQHF. Here the CDR3 DNA reads TGTGCCAGCAGTCCCCAGGGGCGCGGAGGGAATCAGCCCCAGCATTTT.

The V call is TRBV21-1, the J call TRBJ1-5; the DNA was not used to check the table's D call, TRBD1. TRBV21-1 constitutes a pseudogene. The CDR3 has 16 amino acids. The CDR3 loop reads CASSPVRHYSNQPQHF. The CDR3 DNA sequence: TGTGCCAGCAGCCCAGTCCGACATTATAGCAATCAGCCCCAGCATTTT.

The chain couples TRBV30 to TRBJ1-1; perhaps TRBD1 as D (5 bases). The CDR3 has 14 amino acids. The V gene's germline CDR1 is GTSNPN and CDR2 SVGIG (reference sequence). Trimming took off 0 bases at V and 1 base at J, with 9 bases between the two ends. CDR3 nucleotide sequence: TGTGCCTGGAGTGTGGGGGGACGGAACACTGAAGCTTTCTTT. Residues: CAWSVGGRNTEAFF.

This chain connects TRBV27 to TRBJ2-7; D could derive from TRBD1 or TRBD2 (7 bases each). This CDR3 is 14 amino acids long. Between the trimmed V and J ends, which lost 6 bases and 7 bases, there was a span of 19 bases. The germline CDR1 and CDR2 sequences are MNHEY and SMNVEV (reference sequence). The CDR3: CASRRTGPGGEQYF. The CDR3 nucleotides are TGTGCCAGCAGGCGGACAGGCCCGGGGGGTGAGCAGTACTTC.

This clone appeared once. The V gene is TRBV7-2, the J gene TRBJ2-3; the D gene is possibly TRBD1 (6 bases). Trimming stripped 4 bases from V and 4 bases from J, with 12 bases between. The CDR3 spans 14 residues. The germline gives CDR1 SGHTA, CDR2 FQGNSA. The CDR3 loop reads CASSSGVGADTQYF. In DNA, the CDR3 is TGTGCCAGCAGCTCAGGGGTGGGGGCAGATACGCAGTATTTT. Full variable domain (outside the CDR3, taken from reference TRBV7-2 and TRBJ2-3): GAGVSQSPSNKVTEKGKDVELRCDPISGHTALYWYRQSLGQGLEFLIYFQGNSAPDKSGLPSDRFSAERTGGSVSTLTIQRTQQEDSAVYLCASSSGVGADTQYFGPGTRLTVL.

The chain links TRBV5-1 to TRBJ2-2, with 9 nucleotides matching TRBD2. V shed 4 bases, J shed 4 bases, and the junction held 8 bases outside the gene matches. Germline V gene lookup returns CDR1 SGHRS and CDR2 YFSETQ. This CDR3 has 16 residues. The CDR3 DNA sequence: TGCGCCAGCAGCGACATAGCGGGAGTGCCCACCGGGGAGCTGTTTTTT. Protein: CASSDIAGVPTGELFF.

The rearrangement uses TRBV19 and TRBJ1-1; 8 nucleotides agree with TRBD1. The CDR3 totals 14 residues. Looked up from germline, CDR1 is LNHDA and CDR2 is SQIVND (reference sequence). V lost 5 bases to trimming and J lost 1 base; unmatched junction nucleotides: 3. DNA for the CDR3: TGTGCCAGTAGTCTGACAGGGGCGAACACTGAAGCTTTCTTT. Its protein product is CASSLTGANTEAFF.

The rearrangement joins TRBV5-8 to TRBJ2-7; a possible D gene is TRBD1 (5 bases). V was shortened by 0 bases and J by 7 bases, with 8 bases between the two germline ends. Germline V gene data show CDR1 as SGHTS and CDR2 as YDEGEE. This CDR3 comprises 12 residues. The CDR3: CASSLEGVEQYF. CDR3 bases: TGTGCCAGCAGCTTGGAAGGGGTTGAGCAGTACTTC.

Worth noting for this clone: The sample contains more than one DNA sequence encoding this CDR3. The rearrangement uses TRBV4-2 and TRBJ1-1, with TRBD1 matching over 9 bases. The CDR3 is 15 amino acids. The V segment lost 5 bases and the J segment 6 bases; nucleotides outside the gene matches: 10. Germline V gene lookup returns CDR1 LGHNA and CDR2 YNFKEQ. Here the CDR3 reads CASSGTGTVVSEAFF. The CDR3 nucleotides read TGTGCCAGCAGCGGGACAGGGACTGTCGTCTCTGAAGCTTTCTTT.

CDR3 DNA: TGTGCCAGCAGTGTAAACAGGGCTCGACAGCCCCAGCATTTT. Translation gives CASSVNRARQPQHF. The gene calls are TRBV27 and TRBJ1-5; weak D call: TRBD1 (6 bases). Germline lookup yields CDR1 MNHEY and CDR2 SMNVEV (reference sequence). V was clipped by 5 bases and J by 7 bases, with 15 bases between them. The CDR3 has 14 residues.

The chain joins TRBV5-1 to TRBJ2-1, with TRBD2 matching over 7 bases. Germline trimming cut 3 bases from V and 3 bases from J; bases unmatched to any gene: 27. CDR1 and CDR2 from the germline V gene are SGHRS and YFSETQ. The CDR3 loop spans 22 amino acids. CDR3 bases: TGCGCCAGCAGCTCGCCCAGGAAGGGCGGGAGTCTTGGGAACAACCTCTACAATGAGCAGTTCTTC. Amino acid sequence: CASSSPRKGGSLGNNLYNEQFF.